What follows is one T cell receptor (beta chain) and its context. In the authors' workflow: Amplification of reference gene primers provided the estimated nucleated cell counts. The table came from immunoSEQ multiplex PCR; TCRdb's copy has only in-frame clones and leaves some out. V and J calls and clone size are as listed in that table; D and trimming were resolved from the DNA. The table has approximately 230,000 clones, about 91% seen once. Germline V gene data show CDR1 as SEHNR and CDR2 as FQNEAQ (reference sequence). Germline trimming cut 1 base from V and 7 bases from J; bases unmatched to any gene: 6. The CDR3 is 14 amino acids. The sample originates from a study of blood T cell repertoires in COVID-19. Study background: PBMCs, B-cell-depleted T cells, or T cells were the source of the cDNA or gDNA that made up the material.

Seattle participants joined during active infection and were tracked over time. Material for sequencing was peripheral blood. This chain connects TRBV7-9 to TRBJ1-1; 7 nucleotides match TRBD1. This sequence originates from a woman under 40 with COVID-19, enrolled during active disease. This CDR3 reads CASSLDRGVGEAFF. In DNA form, the CDR3 reads TGTGCCAGCAGCTTAGACAGGGGAGTAGGTGAAGCTTTCTTT.